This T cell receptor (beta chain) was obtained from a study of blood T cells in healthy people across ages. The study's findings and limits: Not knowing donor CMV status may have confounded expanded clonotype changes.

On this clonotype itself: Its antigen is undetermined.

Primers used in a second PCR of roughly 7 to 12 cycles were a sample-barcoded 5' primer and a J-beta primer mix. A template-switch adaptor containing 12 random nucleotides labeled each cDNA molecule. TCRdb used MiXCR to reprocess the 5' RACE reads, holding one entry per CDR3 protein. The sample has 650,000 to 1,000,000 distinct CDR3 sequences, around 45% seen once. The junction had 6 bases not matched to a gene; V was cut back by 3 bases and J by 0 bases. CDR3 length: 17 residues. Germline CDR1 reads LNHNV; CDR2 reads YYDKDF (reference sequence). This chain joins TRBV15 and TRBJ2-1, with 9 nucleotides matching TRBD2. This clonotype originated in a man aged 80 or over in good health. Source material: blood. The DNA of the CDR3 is TGTGCCACCAGCAGGGAACTAGCGGGTTACTCCTACAATGAGCAGTTCTTC. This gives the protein CATSRELAGYSYNEQFF.